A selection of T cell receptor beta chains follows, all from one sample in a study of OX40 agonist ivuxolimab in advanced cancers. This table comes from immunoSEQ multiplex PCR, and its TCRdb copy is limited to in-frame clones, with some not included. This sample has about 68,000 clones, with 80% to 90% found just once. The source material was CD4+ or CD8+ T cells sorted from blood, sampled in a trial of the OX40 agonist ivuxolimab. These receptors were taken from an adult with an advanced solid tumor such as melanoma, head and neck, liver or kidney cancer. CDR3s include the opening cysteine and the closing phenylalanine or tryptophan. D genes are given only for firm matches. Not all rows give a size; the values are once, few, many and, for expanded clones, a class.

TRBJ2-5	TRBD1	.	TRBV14	CASSQLGQGLETQYF	TGTGCCAGCAGCCAACTAGGACAGGGCTTAGAGACCCAGTACTTC
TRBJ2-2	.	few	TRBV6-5	CACMRGYGAGELFF	TGTGCCTGCATGAGGGGTTATGGGGCCGGGGAGCTGTTTTTT
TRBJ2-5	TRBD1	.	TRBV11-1	CASSWFYGTAGETQYF	TGTGCCAGCAGCTGGTTTTACGGGACAGCCGGAGAGACCCAGTACTTC
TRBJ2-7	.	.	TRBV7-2	CASSLERWGYEQYF	TGTGCCAGCAGCTTGGAACGGTGGGGGTACGAGCAGTACTTC
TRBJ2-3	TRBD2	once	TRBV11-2	CASSLDASGRITDTQYF	TGTGCCAGCAGCTTAGATGCTAGCGGGAGGATCACAGATACGCAGTATTTT
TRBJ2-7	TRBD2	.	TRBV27	CASRIEHWTSDEQYF	TGTGCCAGCAGGATAGAACACTGGACTAGCGACGAGCAGTACTTC
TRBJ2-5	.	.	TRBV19	CASSTVKKETQYF	TGTGCCAGTAGTACAGTAAAGAAAGAGACCCAGTACTTC
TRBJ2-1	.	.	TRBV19	CASSIGQGIWDEQFF	TGTGCCAGTAGTATAGGGCAGGGGATTTGGGATGAGCAGTTCTTC
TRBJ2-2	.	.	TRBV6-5	CATTSAVGELFF	TGTGCCACCACGTCTGCGGTCGGGGAGCTGTTTTTT
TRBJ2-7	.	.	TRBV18	CASSPQALGANTYEQYF	TGTGCCAGCTCACCACAAGCCTTAGGGGCGAACACCTACGAGCAGTACTTC